This T cell receptor beta chain came from a study of shared clonotypes between healthy human individuals. CDR3 size: 14 residues. Germline V lookup: CDR1 MDHEN, CDR2 SYDVKM. Losses at the gene ends were 6 bases for V and 4 bases for J; bases not matched to a gene: 7. Clones were read by immunoSEQ multiplex PCR, and TCRdb kept only the in-frame ones, dropping some. The top ten hold about 0.36% of the sample, which has 2 million to 2.5 million clones, less than 95% seen once. Sequencing used naive CD4+ T cells from PBMCs. Subset meaning: CD45RA+ positively selected. The V call is TRBV28, the J call TRBJ2-5; TRBD1 matches 8 bases. This receptor was taken from a man aged 18 to 29 in good health. Some clones in this sample may be carry-over from other donors' samples. In DNA, the CDR3 is TGTGCCAGCAGAAGCGACAGGGGTTTAGAGACCCAGTACTTC. It is translated as CASRSDRGLETQYF.